The present entry profiles one T cell receptor beta chain with its context. Its cognate antigen is unknown. The data derive from a study of cytomegalovirus exposure and HLA in healthy donors. Study-wide background: Earlier results showed 117 million unique TCR beta sequences derived from approximately 180 million T cells.

Study results and caveats: The study found most TCR sequences rare, yet found some public TCRs in many donors. A later analysis linked a missense variant in DCLRE1C to the trimming of TCR beta V and J genes. The availability of immune exposure information extended only to CMV serostatus.

CDR1 and CDR2 (germline): SGHNT, YYREEE (reference sequence). The V end lost 6 bases, the J end lost 6 bases, and 14 bases lay between the germline ends. This CDR3 is built from 13 residues. The PCR made use of 60 Vbeta and 13 Jbeta primers. TCRdb's copy holds only in-frame clones and misses some; the assay was immunoSEQ multiplex PCR. The table shows 120,000 to 150,000 clones, with 65% to 90% occurring only once. The TCR comes from a female donor in good health and CMV-seronegative. The rearrangement uses TRBV5-4 and TRBJ2-3; D call uncertain. Sequences were obtained from PBMCs. CDR3 DNA sequence: TGTGCCAGCACCTTCGCGACGCGGGATACGCAGTATTTT. Translated: CASTFATRDTQYF. The full variable domain, in which reference TRBV5-4 and TRBJ2-3 provide the parts outside the CDR3, is ETGVTQSPTHLIKTRGQQVTLRCSSQSGHNTVSWYQQALGQGPQFIFQYYREEENGRGNFPPRFSGLQFPNYSSELNVNALELDDSALYLCASTFATRDTQYFGPGTRLTVL.